These 30 T cell receptor beta chains originate from one sample sequenced in a study of T cells after posttransplantation cyclophosphamide. Sequenced by immunoSEQ multiplex PCR; TCRdb stores in-frame clones only, minus some. Here the sample spans approximately 52,000 clones, about 86% being singletons. Sequencing was done on a sample of PBMCs. These receptors all stem from a man under 40 with a blood cancer, CMV-positive, and with a related stem cell donor.

This clone has just one count. The CDR3 region has the DNA TGTGCCAGCAGCTTGGATGGAGCCTACGAGCAGTACTTC. It codes for CASSLDGAYEQYF. The chain links TRBV5-4 to TRBJ2-7; the D is unclear. There are 13 residues in the CDR3. V was pared by 0 bases and J by 2 bases, with 6 bases between. CDR1 is SGHNT, CDR2 YYREEE, per germline (reference sequence).

The chain combines TRBV27 with TRBJ1-5, with TRBD1 matching over 7 bases. Looked up from germline, CDR1 is MNHEY and CDR2 is SMNVEV (reference sequence). The CDR3 is 14 amino acids. V trimming: 6 bases; J trimming: 2 bases; junction bases outside the gene matches: 4. Here the CDR3 DNA reads TGTGCCAGCAGCCCCGACAGGGGCAATCAGCCCCAGCATTTT. It specifies CASSPDRGNQPQHF.

The V gene is TRBV14, the J gene TRBJ1-4; 9 positions match TRBD1. J lost 5 bases, V lost 4 bases, and 8 bases had no gene match. The V gene's germline CDR1 is SGHDN and CDR2 FVKESK. The CDR3 consists of 16 residues. Here the CDR3 reads CASSPRGTGLNEKLFF. For the CDR3, the DNA is TGTGCCAGCAGCCCAAGGGGGACAGGGTTAAATGAAAAACTGTTTTTT.

CDR3 sequence reads: CATSRGRGYSNQPQHF. In DNA, the CDR3 is TGTGCCACCAGCAGAGGGCGGGGTTATAGCAATCAGCCCCAGCATTTT. The V call is TRBV15, the J call TRBJ1-5; D unresolved. The CDR3 contains 16 residues. Germline CDR1 LNHNV, CDR2 YYDKDF (reference sequence). Trimming stripped 1 base from V and 0 bases from J, with 10 bases between.

The chain recombines TRBV6-5 with TRBJ1-1, with D perhaps matching TRBD1 (6 bases). Germline V gives CDR1 MNHEY, CDR2 SVGAGI. This CDR3 comprises 14 residues. V shed 2 bases and J shed 6 bases, with 13 bases lying between them. CDR3: CASSYLQGRSEAFF. The CDR3 coding sequence is TGTGCCAGCAGTTACCTACAGGGACGTTCTGAAGCTTTCTTT.

This clone was counted only a few times. This chain links TRBV7-2 with TRBJ2-7; possibly TRBD1 for D (5 bases). The germline V gene encodes CDR1 SGHTA and CDR2 FQGNSA. V was shortened by 5 bases and J by 6 bases, with 17 bases between the two germline ends. This CDR3 comprises 14 residues. The DNA of the CDR3 is TGTGCCAGCAGCCAGTTCGCAGGGTTTGGCGAGCAGTACTTC. Translated, it gives CASSQFAGFGEQYF.

The sample holds one count of this clone. V gene TRBV5-5 combines with J gene TRBJ1-1, with 8 bases matching TRBD1. V shed 3 bases, J shed 4 bases, and the junction held 5 bases outside the gene matches. CDR3 length: 14 amino acids. CDR1 and CDR2 from the germline V gene are SGHKS and YYEKEE (reference sequence). CDR3 protein: CASSSQGDFTEAFF. CDR3 in DNA: TGTGCCAGCAGCTCACAGGGGGACTTCACTGAAGCTTTCTTT.

The CDR3 loop reads CASSLSGDSYNEQFF. The CDR3 DNA sequence: TGTGCCAGCAGCCTAAGCGGGGACTCCTACAATGAGCAGTTCTTC. J is TRBJ2-1 and V is TRBV9; 7 nucleotides match TRBD2. The CDR3 is made up of 15 amino acids. The germline V gene has CDR1 SGDLS and CDR2 YYNGEE. V was clipped by 4 bases and J by 0 bases; unmatched bases: 4.

Only one count was recorded for this clone. The chain employs TRBV6-6 and TRBJ2-1; the match to TRBD1 covers 8 bases. This CDR3 spans 15 amino acids. The trim removed 0 bases at V and 5 bases at J, leaving 3 bases unmatched. Germline V gene sequence: CDR1 MNHNY, CDR2 SVGAGI (reference sequence). The CDR3 loop is CASSYSTGVNNEQFF. The CDR3 nucleotides are TGTGCCAGCAGTTACTCGACAGGGGTCAACAATGAGCAGTTCTTC.

The gene calls are TRBV28 and TRBJ2-1, with a weak D call TRBD1 (5 bases). V shed 5 bases and J shed 6 bases, with 8 bases lying between them. The CDR3 totals 12 residues. The germline gives CDR1 MDHEN, CDR2 SYDVKM. This CDR3 is CASSPGINEQFF. The CDR3 DNA sequence: TGTGCCAGCAGTCCAGGGATCAATGAGCAGTTCTTC.

The chain links TRBV6-4 to TRBJ2-3, with a possible D match to TRBD2 (6 bases). This CDR3 spans 14 amino acids. Germline values: CDR1 MRHNA, CDR2 SNTAGT. The ends were cut back, 3 bases at V and 7 bases at J, with 14 bases in the middle. CDR3 in amino acids: CASSEQGGGNTQYF. The DNA of the CDR3 is TGTGCCAGCAGTGAGCAGGGAGGAGGAAATACGCAGTATTTT.

This chain links TRBV27 with TRBJ1-5; the match to TRBD1 covers 8 bases. V was clipped by 5 bases and J by 2 bases; unmatched bases: 2. The CDR3 sequence is 14 residues long. Germline loops: CDR1 MNHEY, CDR2 SMNVEV (reference sequence). The CDR3 region has the DNA TGTGCCAGCAGTAAGGACAGGGGCAATCAGCCCCAGCATTTT. This gives the protein CASSKDRGNQPQHF.

The chain uses TRBV21-1 and TRBJ2-7; the table's D call of TRBD1 was not tested on the DNA. TRBV21-1 represents a pseudogene. This CDR3 contains 18 residues. The CDR3, as DNA: TGTGCCAGCAGCAAAGCGGGTCACAGGGGATGTAGCTCCTACGAGCAGTACTTC. Translating it yields CASSKAGHRGCSSYEQYF.

The chain combines TRBV5-1 with TRBJ2-1; 15 bases line up with TRBD2. This CDR3 is built from 17 residues. Germline lookup yields CDR1 SGHRS and CDR2 YFSETQ. The V and J ends lost 4 bases and 4 bases, in that order; junction bases with no gene match: 6. The CDR3 here is CASSPGLAGGPYNEQFF. The DNA of the CDR3 is TGCGCCAGCAGCCCAGGACTAGCGGGAGGGCCGTACAATGAGCAGTTCTTC.

V and J are TRBV7-2 and TRBJ2-1, with D tentatively TRBD1 (6 bases). The V gene's germline CDR1 is SGHTA and CDR2 FQGNSA. The CDR3 covers 15 residues. Between the trimmed V and J ends, which lost 2 bases and 9 bases, there was a span of 17 bases. The CDR3 loop is CASSLRQDMNSEQFF. DNA of the CDR3: TGTGCCAGCAGCTTAAGACAGGATATGAATAGTGAGCAGTTCTTC.

V usage is TRBV5-4 and J usage is TRBJ2-5; D possibly corresponds to TRBD2 (5 bases). Trimming left V 5 bases short and J 2 bases short, with 19 bases between. This CDR3 has 16 residues. Germline assignment: CDR1 SGHNT and CDR2 YYREEE (reference sequence). The CDR3 here is CASRRTGNSIQETQYF. CDR3 sequence (DNA): TGTGCCAGCAGACGTACGGGAAACTCCATTCAAGAGACCCAGTACTTC.

The sample holds a few counts of this clone. For the CDR3, the DNA is TGTGCCAGCACCCGCGGGCCTAACACTGAAGCTTTCTTT. This sequence encodes CASTRGPNTEAFF. The J gene is TRBJ1-1, the V gene TRBV6-5; D is ambiguous. CDR1 MNHEY and CDR2 SVGAGI come from the germline V gene. CDR3 length equals 13 residues. V dropped 7 bases and J dropped 2 bases, with 11 bases sitting between them.

This chain uses TRBV12-5 with TRBJ2-7, with 9 bases fitting TRBD2. Germline CDR1 and CDR2: LGHNT and FRNRAP. The CDR3 runs 15 residues. V trimming: 0 bases; J trimming: 4 bases; junction bases outside the gene matches: 4. The CDR3 reads CASGLVVAGVYEQYF. The CDR3, as DNA: TGTGCTAGTGGTTTGGTAGTAGCGGGAGTATACGAGCAGTACTTC.

The chain links TRBV4-2 to TRBJ2-4; TRBD1 aligns across 11 bases. CDR3 length: 15 amino acids. The V segment lost 0 bases and the J segment 9 bases; nucleotides outside the gene matches: 4. Germline V CDR1 and CDR2: LGHNA, YNFKEQ. CDR3 amino acids: CASSQEKGQGGIQYF. CDR3 in DNA: TGTGCCAGCAGCCAAGAAAAGGGACAGGGGGGCATTCAGTACTTC.

This chain connects TRBV27 to TRBJ1-2; 9 bases align to TRBD1. CDR1 and CDR2 (germline): MNHEY, SMNVEV (reference sequence). This CDR3 is 14 amino acids long. J lost 7 bases, V lost 3 bases, and 6 bases had no gene match. The CDR3, as DNA: TGTGCCAGCAGTTTCGGGACAGGGATCGGTGGCTACACCTTC. Translating it yields CASSFGTGIGGYTF.

J is TRBJ1-5 and V is TRBV2; possible D gene TRBD1, 6 bases. The CDR3 has 15 residues. Per germline, CDR1 SNHLY and CDR2 FYNNEI. V was trimmed by 6 bases and J by 4 bases, leaving 16 bases between them. The CDR3 spells CASRSGTPNNQPQHF. The CDR3 region has the DNA TGTGCCAGCAGGTCCGGGACACCCAATAATCAGCCCCAGCATTTT.

This clone was picked up one time. The J gene is TRBJ2-2, the V gene TRBV28, with a tentative D call TRBD2 (5 bases). V was clipped by 2 bases and J by 6 bases, with 10 bases between them. Germline V gene lookup returns CDR1 MDHEN and CDR2 SYDVKM. There are 14 residues in the CDR3. In DNA form, the CDR3 reads TGTGCCAGCAGTTTACCACTAGGACCCGGGGAGCTGTTTTTT. Translated: CASSLPLGPGELFF.

J is TRBJ1-5 and V is TRBV19, with D hard to call. V lost 8 bases to trimming and J lost 5 bases, with 22 bases between them. This CDR3 contains 16 residues. CDR1 is LNHDA, CDR2 SQIVND, per germline (reference sequence). In nucleotides, the CDR3 is TGTGCCAGTCTTCCCGGCAGGTTTGCCCCTTATCAGCCCCAGCATTTT. This codes for CASLPGRFAPYQPQHF.

The chain couples TRBV5-5 to TRBJ2-7, with D maybe TRBD1 (5 bases). CDR1 is SGHKS, CDR2 YYEKEE, per germline (reference sequence). This CDR3 spans 15 amino acids. The V end was cut by 2 bases, the J end by 1 base, with 13 bases between. In DNA, the CDR3 is TGTGCCAGCAGCTTAGGATCAGGGATATCCTACGAGCAGTACTTC. As protein: CASSLGSGISYEQYF. Together with reference TRBV5-5 and TRBJ2-7, the CDR3 gives the full variable domain: DAGVTQSPTHLIKTRGQQVTLRCSPISGHKSVSWYQQVLGQGPQFIFQYYEKEERGRGNFPDRFSARQFPNYSSELNVNALLLGDSALYLCASSLGSGISYEQYFGPGTRLTVT.

The chain joins TRBV23-1 to TRBJ2-2; 9 bases are shared with TRBD1. TRBV23-1 is placed among ORFs of uncertain function. J lost 0 bases, V lost 2 bases, and 16 bases had no gene match. The CDR3 spans 21 residues. The CDR3 here is CASSQALNTTGGRSNTGELFF. CDR3 coding DNA: TGCGCCAGCAGTCAAGCCTTGAATACTACAGGGGGCCGTTCGAACACCGGGGAGCTGTTTTTT.

The chain has TRBV4-2 and TRBJ2-7, with TRBD1 matching over 7 bases. The CDR3 is made up of 15 amino acids. CDR1 is LGHNA, CDR2 YNFKEQ, per germline. V gave up 0 bases and J gave up 0 bases; unmatched junction bases: 2. Here the CDR3 DNA reads TGTGCCAGCAGCCAAGAAAGGGACAGCTCCTACGAGCAGTACTTC. Amino acid sequence: CASSQERDSSYEQYF.

The genes are TRBV5-6 and TRBJ2-3; 12 bases align to TRBD2. Germline-derived CDR1 and CDR2 are SGHDT and YYEEEE. The ends lost 4 bases at V and 2 bases at J; junction bases unmatched: 5. The CDR3 has 16 amino acids. CDR3 amino acids: CASSPGLAGHTDTQYF. CDR3 DNA sequence: TGTGCCAGCAGCCCCGGACTAGCGGGACACACAGATACGCAGTATTTT.

The rearrangement uses TRBV7-9 and TRBJ1-4, with 8 bases identical to TRBD1. CDR1 is SEHNR and CDR2 is FQNEAQ in the germline V gene (reference sequence). The CDR3 totals 15 residues. With V trimmed by 3 bases and J by 8 bases, 8 bases remained unmatched. CDR3 protein: CASSLWTGISEKLFF. CDR3 sequence (DNA): TGTGCCAGCAGCTTGTGGACAGGGATTTCCGAAAAACTGTTTTTT.

The chain has TRBV5-6 and TRBJ1-3, with TRBD1 matching 10 bases. In germline, CDR1 is SGHDT, CDR2 YYEEEE. The V gene end was trimmed by 4 bases and the J gene end by 4 bases; junction bases not matched to a gene: 2. The CDR3 has 14 amino acids. DNA of the CDR3: TGTGCCAGCAGCCCGACAGGGGGCGGAAACACCATATATTTT. Residues: CASSPTGGGNTIYF. Variable domain in full (rest from reference TRBV5-6 and TRBJ1-3): DAGVTQSPTHLIKTRGQQVTLRCSPKSGHDTVSWYQQALGQGPQFIFQYYEEEERQRGNFPDRFSGHQFPNYSSELNVNALLLGDSALYLCASSPTGGGNTIYFGEGSWLTVV.

This chain connects TRBV29-1 to TRBJ2-1, with TRBD2 identical over 7 bases. The CDR3 runs to 14 residues. With V trimmed by 2 bases and J by 4 bases, 5 bases remained unmatched. Germline assignment: CDR1 SQVTM and CDR2 ANQGSEA. The CDR3 DNA reads as TGCAGCGTTGAACCCCCTAGCGGATACAATGAGCAGTTCTTC. Its translation is CSVEPPSGYNEQFF.